The 23 T cell receptor beta chains in this list originate from one sample, sequenced in a study of T cell repertoires in ileal Crohn's disease. This table comes from immunoSEQ multiplex PCR, and its TCRdb copy is limited to in-frame clones, with some not included. Here the sample spans over 15,000 clones, approximately 92% being singletons. Time point denoted: inflamed ileum from the surgical specimen. The sample comprised ileal tissue. Every receptor here comes from an adult with Crohn's disease.

The chain combines TRBV11-2 with TRBJ1-3, with TRBD1 as a possible D gene (5 bases). Trimming pared 5 bases from V and 6 bases from J, leaving 11 bases between. Germline V gives CDR1 SGHAT, CDR2 FQNNGV. CDR3 length: 13 residues. The CDR3 coding sequence is TGTGCCAGCAGCCTAGGGGTCGTAAACACCATATATTTT. It yields the protein CASSLGVVNTIYF.

The gene calls are TRBV7-2 and TRBJ2-5; TRBD2 aligns across 10 bases. Germline-derived CDR1 and CDR2 are SGHTA and FQGNSA. V trimming: 4 bases; J trimming: 5 bases; junction bases outside the gene matches: 7. The CDR3 contains 15 residues. The DNA of the CDR3 is TGTGCCAGCAGCTACGGTAGCGGGGGGCGGGAGACCCAGTACTTC. Its protein product is CASSYGSGGRETQYF.

The J gene is TRBJ2-6, the V gene TRBV5-6; unclear D gene. From germline, CDR1 is SGHDT and CDR2 YYEEEE. This CDR3 is built from 14 residues. With 4 bases removed from V and 4 bases from J, the gap between germline ends came to 9 bases. CDR3 bases: TGTGCCAGCAGCGCTAGGAGAGGGGCCAACGTCCTGACTTTC. Residues: CASSARRGANVLTF. The whole variable domain, filled in from reference TRBV5-6 and TRBJ2-6, reads DAGVTQSPTHLIKTRGQQVTLRCSPKSGHDTVSWYQQALGQGPQFIFQYYEEEERQRGNFPDRFSGHQFPNYSSELNVNALLLGDSALYLCASSARRGANVLTFGAGSRLTVL.

The chain is built from TRBV27 and TRBJ1-1, with D tentatively TRBD1 (5 bases). Germline V gene sequence: CDR1 MNHEY, CDR2 SMNVEV (reference sequence). V was shortened by 5 bases and J by 0 bases, with 19 bases between the two germline ends. This CDR3 has 17 residues. For the CDR3, the DNA is TGTGCCAGCAGTCGTCCCTCTACTGGACAACTGAACACTGAAGCTTTCTTT. This codes for CASSRPSTGQLNTEAFF.

The chain links TRBV27 to TRBJ2-1; 11 nucleotides agree with TRBD2. Germline V gene lookup returns CDR1 MNHEY and CDR2 SMNVEV (reference sequence). V trimming: 6 bases; J trimming: 5 bases; junction bases outside the gene matches: 3. This CDR3 has 14 residues. CDR3 sequence reads: CASSLSGGDNEQFF. CDR3 coding DNA: TGTGCCAGCAGCCTTAGCGGGGGGGACAATGAGCAGTTCTTC.

The rearrangement joins TRBV19 to TRBJ1-2; D is unclear. The germline V gene encodes CDR1 LNHDA and CDR2 SQIVND (reference sequence). The CDR3 runs to 16 residues. V lost 1 base, J lost 0 bases, and 12 bases lay in between. CDR3 protein: CASSIVAGKANYGYTF. Here the CDR3 DNA reads TGTGCCAGTAGTATAGTGGCGGGGAAGGCTAACTATGGCTACACCTTC.

J is TRBJ2-7 and V is TRBV28, with 10 positions matching TRBD1. Trimming removed 6 bases from V and 0 bases from J; junction bases left unmatched: 5. The CDR3 length is 15 residues. Germline V gene sequence: CDR1 MDHEN, CDR2 SYDVKM. CDR3 residues: CASSRWTGGSYEQYF. The CDR3 bases are TGTGCCAGCAGCCGTTGGACAGGGGGCTCCTACGAGCAGTACTTC.

This clone showed up just a few times. The chain joins TRBV6-1 to TRBJ1-1; possibly TRBD1 for D (5 bases). The CDR3 runs 14 residues. V gave up 7 bases and J gave up 1 base, with 13 bases separating them. The germline gives CDR1 MNHNS, CDR2 SASEGT. CDR3 in amino acids: CASIGGSGNTEAFF. CDR3 bases: TGTGCCAGCATTGGGGGTTCGGGGAACACTGAAGCTTTCTTT.

This rearrangement joins TRBV25-1 to TRBJ2-5, with D uncertain. CDR1 and CDR2 (germline): MGHDK, SYGVNS. The CDR3 has 14 amino acids. V gave up 7 bases and J gave up 4 bases, with 16 bases separating them. This chain's CDR3 is CASTPVDGRETQYF. As DNA, the CDR3 is TGTGCCAGCACGCCTGTGGATGGGCGAGAGACCCAGTACTTC.

V gene TRBV13 combines with J gene TRBJ1-4; perhaps TRBD1 as D (6 bases). V was trimmed by 4 bases and J by 3 bases, leaving 9 bases between them. CDR1 and CDR2 from the germline V gene are PRHDT and FYEKMQ (reference sequence). The CDR3 sequence is 14 residues long. This chain's CDR3 is CASSYRAPNEKLFF. The CDR3 nucleotides are TGTGCCAGCAGCTACAGGGCTCCTAATGAAAAACTGTTTTTT.

This clone was seen only once. The CDR3 nucleotides are TGCAGCGTTGATCAAGGGGGCACAGATACGCAGTATTTT. It is translated as CSVDQGGTDTQYF. V gene TRBV29-1 combines with J gene TRBJ2-3; possibly TRBD1 for D (5 bases). The CDR3 runs to 13 residues. V gave up 3 bases and J gave up 1 base, with 8 bases separating them. Germline V gene lookup returns CDR1 SQVTM and CDR2 ANQGSEA.

This chain joins TRBV9 and TRBJ2-7; TRBD1 matches at 9 bases. Germline-derived CDR1 and CDR2 are SGDLS and YYNGEE. Losses at the gene ends were 2 bases for V and 7 bases for J; bases not matched to a gene: 4. This CDR3 contains 13 residues. CDR3 bases: TGTGCCAGCAGCGTCGGACAGGGGAGGGAGCAGTACTTC. Its translation is CASSVGQGREQYF.

This chain joins TRBV11-1 and TRBJ1-2, with 11 bases that match TRBD1. J gave up 8 bases and V 6 bases, and 8 bases lay outside the gene matches. Germline assignment: CDR1 SGHAT and CDR2 FQDESV (reference sequence). This CDR3 contains 14 residues. The CDR3 bases are TGTGCCAGCAGTCTAGGACAGGGGGCAGAAGGCTACACCTTC. Translating gives CASSLGQGAEGYTF.

The gene calls are TRBV6-1 and TRBJ1-2; D gene ambiguous. V was shortened by 2 bases and J by 8 bases, with 9 bases between the two germline ends. The CDR3 consists of 12 residues. The germline CDR1 and CDR2 sequences are MNHNS and SASEGT. CDR3 loop: CASSESIRGYTF. The CDR3 DNA reads TGTGCCAGCAGTGAATCCATAAGGGGCTACACCTTC.

This rearrangement joins TRBV19 to TRBJ1-2; TRBD1 is a possible D gene (5 bases). The CDR3 consists of 14 residues. V was cut by 5 bases and J by 4 bases, with 14 bases left in between. Germline CDR1 and CDR2: LNHDA and SQIVND (reference sequence). The CDR3 DNA sequence: TGTGCCAGTAGTTTAGTGACAGCCTCCTATGGCTACACCTTC. It yields the protein CASSLVTASYGYTF.

This clone appeared once. The gene calls are TRBV10-1 and TRBJ1-1; 7 bases map to TRBD1. The CDR3 is 14 amino acids. CDR1 WNHNN and CDR2 SYGVQD come from the germline V gene (reference sequence). The ends lost 6 bases at V and 4 bases at J; junction bases unmatched: 8. Here the CDR3 reads CASSRQGLFTEAFF. DNA for the CDR3: TGCGCCAGCAGCCGACAGGGACTATTCACTGAAGCTTTCTTT.

V gene TRBV6-5 combines with J gene TRBJ2-7; 7 bases align to TRBD1. After removal of 6 bases from V and 3 bases from J, the junction contained 8 bases not matched to a gene. CDR3 length: 14 amino acids. The germline V gene has CDR1 MNHEY and CDR2 SVGAGI. The CDR3 DNA is TGTGCCAGCAGGCAAAGGGGGCGGGTCTACGAGCAGTACTTC. Translation: CASRQRGRVYEQYF.

The V gene is TRBV28, the J gene TRBJ2-7; TRBD1 aligns across 8 bases. After removal of 5 bases from V and 5 bases from J, the junction contained 5 bases not matched to a gene. This CDR3 has 13 amino acids. The V gene's germline CDR1 is MDHEN and CDR2 SYDVKM. The CDR3 nucleotides are TGTGCCAGCAGTCGGACAGGGCTGGACGAGCAGTACTTC. It translates to CASSRTGLDEQYF.

This chain connects TRBV28 to TRBJ1-2, with a weak D call TRBD1 (6 bases). Trimming pared 4 bases from V and 4 bases from J, leaving 13 bases between. The CDR3 contains 14 residues. Germline V gene data show CDR1 as MDHEN and CDR2 as SYDVKM. The CDR3 DNA follows: TGTGCCAGCAGTTCACAGGGTAGCGTCTATGGCTACACCTTC. The encoded protein is CASSSQGSVYGYTF.

V is TRBV5-1 and J is TRBJ2-6; the D is unclear. Germline CDR1 and CDR2: SGHRS and YFSETQ. Trimming removed 4 bases at V and 1 base at J, with 3 bases between. The CDR3 consists of 13 residues. The CDR3: CASSRSGANVLTF. For the CDR3, the DNA is TGCGCCAGCAGCAGGTCTGGGGCCAACGTCCTGACTTTC. The entire variable domain, with the rest obtained from reference TRBV5-1 and TRBJ2-6, is as follows: KAGVTQTPRYLIKTRGQQVTLSCSPISGHRSVSWYQQTPGQGLQFLFEYFSETQRNKGNFPGRFSGRQFSNSRSEMNVSTLELGDSALYLCASSRSGANVLTFGAGSRLTVL.

The genes are TRBV11-1 and TRBJ1-1; weak D call: TRBD1 (6 bases). Germline V gene lookup returns CDR1 SGHAT and CDR2 FQDESV (reference sequence). The CDR3 is 14 residues long. V lost 1 base to trimming and J lost 4 bases, with 10 bases between them. CDR3 amino acids: CASSLGRGATEAFF. CDR3 coding DNA: TGTGCCAGCAGCTTAGGCAGGGGAGCCACTGAAGCTTTCTTT.

The genes are TRBV28 and TRBJ1-6; D is perhaps TRBD1 (6 bases). CDR1 is MDHEN, CDR2 SYDVKM, per germline. V was trimmed by 5 bases and J by 7 bases, leaving 21 bases between them. The CDR3 length is 17 residues. The CDR3 nucleotides are TGTGCCAGCAGTGCCTACCTCGGACAGTGGCAAAATTCACCCCTCCACTTT. It is translated as CASSAYLGQWQNSPLHF. The full variable domain, rest sourced from reference TRBV28 and TRBJ1-6, is DVKVTQSSRYLVKRTGEKVFLECVQDMDHENMFWYRQDPGLGLRLIYFSYDVKMKEKGDIPEGYSVSREKKERFSLILESASTNQTSMYLCASSAYLGQWQNSPLHFGNGTRLTVT.

The chain recombines TRBV5-1 with TRBJ1-5; the D gene is possibly TRBD1 (5 bases). The CDR3 contains 14 residues. Per germline, CDR1 SGHRS and CDR2 YFSETQ. V lost 0 bases and J 5 bases, leaving 9 bases between the germline ends. The CDR3 region has the DNA TGCGCCAGCAGCTTGGGGGACGGGGATCAGCCCCAGCATTTT. Translating gives CASSLGDGDQPQHF.